These 24 T cell receptor beta chains originate from one sample sequenced in a study of blood T cell repertoires in COVID-19. TCRdb's table, derived via immunoSEQ multiplex PCR, lists solely in-frame clones and lacks some. Among some 210,000 clones listed, 81% were seen once. The source material was PBMCs or T cells enriched from blood (not recorded which). All receptors derive from a man aged 40-50 years who had recovered from COVID-19.

V usage is TRBV5-4 and J usage is TRBJ2-3; TRBD2 matches 8 bases. The CDR3 runs 15 residues. The germline CDR1 and CDR2 sequences are SGHNT and YYREEE (reference sequence). V lost 0 bases to trimming and J lost 4 bases; unmatched junction nucleotides: 4. The CDR3 here is CASSLAGGNADTQYF. CDR3 bases: TGTGCCAGCAGCTTGGCGGGGGGGAACGCAGATACGCAGTATTTT.

This chain uses TRBV24-1 with TRBJ1-1, with D hard to call. The V gene's germline CDR1 is KGHDR and CDR2 SFDVKD. This CDR3 region has 13 residues. The V gene lost 10 bases and the J gene lost 4 bases, with 15 bases spanning the gap. The CDR3 region has the DNA TGTGCCACTAGAGCCCGGCCGGGCACTGAAGCTTTCTTT. Amino acids: CATRARPGTEAFF.

Only one count was recorded for this clone. The chain joins TRBV15 to TRBJ1-2; a possible D gene is TRBD1 (5 bases). The CDR3 length is 13 residues. CDR1 is LNHNV and CDR2 is YYDKDF in the germline V gene (reference sequence). Trimming removed 5 bases at V and 8 bases at J, with 15 bases between. CDR3 loop: CATSGGVVGGYTF. In nucleotides, the CDR3 is TGTGCCACCAGCGGGGGGGTAGTTGGCGGCTACACCTTC.

The V gene is TRBV19, the J gene TRBJ2-1; TRBD2 agrees at 11 bases. Germline CDR1 reads LNHDA; CDR2 reads SQIVND (reference sequence). J gave up 7 bases and V 1 base, and 0 bases lay outside the gene matches. The CDR3 consists of 14 residues. Here the CDR3 DNA reads TGTGCCAGTAGTATAGCTAGCGGGGGGAATGAGCAGTTCTTC. This encodes CASSIASGGNEQFF.

The chain links TRBV19 to TRBJ2-7, with unresolved D. The CDR3 runs to 12 residues. The V and J ends lost 7 bases and 0 bases respectively, with 7 bases between them. Germline CDR1 is LNHDA and CDR2 is SQIVND (reference sequence). The CDR3 loop reads CASTSGSYEQYF. The CDR3, as DNA: TGTGCCAGTACCTCAGGCTCCTACGAGCAGTACTTC.

This clone was observed a handful of times. The chain couples TRBV5-6 to TRBJ1-4; 8 nucleotides line up with TRBD1. Germline-derived CDR1 and CDR2 are SGHDT and YYEEEE. This CDR3 is 15 amino acids long. Trimming took 5 bases from V and 6 from J; bases not matched to a gene: 9. DNA of the CDR3: TGTGCCAGCAGTCGAGTCCCGACAGGGGATGAAAAACTGTTTTTT. Protein sequence: CASSRVPTGDEKLFF.

V usage is TRBV6-5 and J usage is TRBJ2-3, with D possibly being TRBD2 (6 bases). The CDR3 runs 13 residues. Germline lookup yields CDR1 MNHEY and CDR2 SVGAGI. Between the trimmed V and J ends, which lost 8 bases and 3 bases, there was a span of 12 bases. Written as DNA, the CDR3 is TGTGCCAGCCAGGGAGGAGGAACAGATACGCAGTATTTT. Its translation is CASQGGGTDTQYF.

The V and J genes are TRBV5-1 and TRBJ2-7; TRBD2 aligns across 8 bases. From germline, CDR1 is SGHRS and CDR2 YFSETQ. The CDR3 totals 15 residues. Germline trimming cut 0 bases from V and 4 bases from J; bases unmatched to any gene: 6. The CDR3 loop is CASSLAVTSVYEQYF. In DNA, the CDR3 is TGCGCCAGCAGCTTGGCGGTGACTAGCGTGTACGAGCAGTACTTC.

Written as DNA, the CDR3 is TGCAGCGTTCTGGGGACAGGCATTTCTTTCTTT. This translates into CSVLGTGISFF. The chain couples TRBV29-1 to TRBJ1-1; 8 bases are a match to TRBD1. The J segment lost 12 bases and the V segment lost 5 bases, leaving 8 bases of the junction unmatched. This CDR3 comprises 11 residues. CDR1 SQVTM and CDR2 ANQGSEA come from the germline V gene.

The V gene is TRBV4-1, the J gene TRBJ1-2; perhaps TRBD1 as D (6 bases). V lost 0 bases and J lost 6, with 20 bases in between. This CDR3 comprises 17 residues. CDR1 and CDR2 (germline): MGHRA, YSYEKL. The CDR3 sequence is CASSQDPNPQGRDGYTF. The CDR3 DNA is TGCGCCAGCAGCCAAGATCCGAACCCACAGGGTAGGGATGGCTACACCTTC.

CDR3 coding DNA: TGTGCCAGCAGCTTGGGTGGGGGGTCCTCTGGAAACACCATATATTTT. Translating gives CASSLGGGSSGNTIYF. The V gene is TRBV5-4, the J gene TRBJ1-3; maybe TRBD1 (5 bases). Germline V lookup: CDR1 SGHNT, CDR2 YYREEE (reference sequence). Trimming left V 0 bases short and J 0 bases short, with 10 bases between. CDR3 size: 16 residues.

V usage is TRBV5-1 and J usage is TRBJ2-7, with D tentatively TRBD1 (6 bases). CDR1 SGHRS and CDR2 YFSETQ come from the germline V gene. This CDR3 comprises 15 residues. V lost 2 bases and J lost 1, with 13 bases in between. The CDR3 DNA reads as TGCGCCAGCAGCTTTTTCTCCAGGGGTTCCTACGAGCAGTACTTC. Residues: CASSFFSRGSYEQYF.

This chain connects TRBV14 to TRBJ1-2, with 8 bases identical to TRBD1. There are 16 residues in the CDR3. Germline CDR1 and CDR2: SGHDN and FVKESK. J was trimmed by 1 base and V by 1 base; bases with no gene match: 5. The CDR3 nucleotides read TGTGCCAGCAGCCAAGTCGGGACAGGTTTTAACTATGGCTACACCTTC. This sequence encodes CASSQVGTGFNYGYTF.

The DNA of the CDR3 is TGTGCCAGCAGCATCTCCGGGAGCCGAGGTGAAAAACTGTTTTTT. Translation gives CASSISGSRGEKLFF. The V and J genes are TRBV5-4 and TRBJ1-4; the D is unclear. CDR1 and CDR2 (germline): SGHNT, YYREEE (reference sequence). CDR3 size: 15 residues. The ends were cut back, 4 bases at V and 7 bases at J, with 17 bases in the middle.

The rearrangement uses TRBV5-5 and TRBJ2-1, with TRBD1 as a possible D gene (5 bases). Germline-derived CDR1 and CDR2 are SGHKS and YYEKEE (reference sequence). Trimming shortened V by 2 bases and J by 3 bases, and 15 bases separated the two germline ends. The CDR3 contains 16 residues. CDR3 region: CASSLGEQLIYNEQFF. CDR3 coding DNA: TGTGCCAGCAGCTTAGGGGAACAGCTGATCTACAATGAGCAGTTCTTC.

The V and J genes are TRBV5-1 and TRBJ1-1; 9 bases map to TRBD1. The junction had 11 bases not matched to a gene; V was cut back by 4 bases and J by 4 bases. The CDR3 loop spans 16 amino acids. Germline V gene lookup returns CDR1 SGHRS and CDR2 YFSETQ. The CDR3 DNA sequence: TGCGCCAGCAGCCGGGACAGGGTAGTCCAGGGCACTGAAGCTTTCTTT. It translates to CASSRDRVVQGTEAFF. Full variable domain (rest looked up from reference TRBV5-1 and TRBJ1-1): KAGVTQTPRYLIKTRGQQVTLSCSPISGHRSVSWYQQTPGQGLQFLFEYFSETQRNKGNFPGRFSGRQFSNSRSEMNVSTLELGDSALYLCASSRDRVVQGTEAFFGQGTRLTVV.

The chain links TRBV5-4 to TRBJ2-5; 13 bases align to TRBD2. Germline values: CDR1 SGHNT, CDR2 YYREEE (reference sequence). The V segment lost 4 bases and the J segment 5 bases; nucleotides outside the gene matches: 5. The CDR3 consists of 15 residues. This chain's CDR3 is CASSRTSGRWETQYF. The DNA for the CDR3 is TGTGCCAGCAGCCGGACTAGCGGGAGATGGGAGACCCAGTACTTC. Full variable domain (remainder filled in from reference TRBV5-4 and TRBJ2-5): ETGVTQSPTHLIKTRGQQVTLRCSSQSGHNTVSWYQQALGQGPQFIFQYYREEENGRGNFPPRFSGLQFPNYSSELNVNALELDDSALYLCASSRTSGRWETQYFGPGTRLLVL.

This chain uses TRBV30 with TRBJ1-2, with 9 bases fitting TRBD1. CDR1 is GTSNPN, CDR2 SVGIG, per germline (reference sequence). This CDR3 contains 14 residues. Trimming removed 3 bases from V and 4 bases from J; junction bases left unmatched: 6. CDR3 DNA sequence: TGTGCCTGGAGGAAGACAGGGGGTTTCTATGGCTACACCTTC. Residues: CAWRKTGGFYGYTF.

J is TRBJ1-2 and V is TRBV30, with 7 bases that match TRBD1. CDR1 GTSNPN and CDR2 SVGIG come from the germline V gene (reference sequence). This CDR3 has 14 residues. V shed 3 bases and J 0 bases; nucleotides not matched to a gene: 4. The CDR3 sequence: CAWRWTGSNYGYTF. As DNA, the CDR3 is TGTGCCTGGAGATGGACAGGTTCTAACTATGGCTACACCTTC. The variable domain in full, completed from reference TRBV30 and TRBJ1-2, reads SQTIHQWPATLVQPVGSPLSLECTVEGTSNPNLYWYRQAAGRGLQLLFYSVGIGQISSEVPQNLSASRPQDRQFILSSKKLLLSDSGFYLCAWRWTGSNYGYTFGSGTRLTVV.

The genes are TRBV5-1 and TRBJ2-1; D is perhaps TRBD2 (6 bases). V dropped 0 bases and J dropped 12 bases, with 13 bases sitting between them. Germline V gene lookup returns CDR1 SGHRS and CDR2 YFSETQ. The CDR3 spans 13 residues. The CDR3 DNA is TGCGCCAGCAGCTTGGGAAACCGGGACTCGCAGTTCTTC. Translation: CASSLGNRDSQFF.

The chain uses TRBV6-5 and TRBJ2-7; 10 bases are shared with TRBD1. The CDR3 loop spans 15 amino acids. The germline V gene has CDR1 MNHEY and CDR2 SVGAGI. After removal of 4 bases from V and 3 bases from J, the junction contained 6 bases not matched to a gene. CDR3 sequence: CASSFARTGGYEQYF. The CDR3 nucleotides read TGTGCCAGCAGTTTTGCTAGGACAGGGGGCTACGAGCAGTACTTC.

DNA for the CDR3: TGTGCCAGCAGCCTGACTAACTCAAACTATGGCTACACCTTC. It translates to CASSLTNSNYGYTF. This chain joins TRBV11-2 and TRBJ1-2, with D uncertain. The CDR3 contains 14 residues. The germline V gene has CDR1 SGHAT and CDR2 FQNNGV. V lost 5 bases and J 2 bases, leaving 12 bases between the germline ends.

V usage is TRBV5-4 and J usage is TRBJ2-1; D is perhaps TRBD2 (5 bases). CDR1 and CDR2 from the germline V gene are SGHNT and YYREEE (reference sequence). The CDR3 has 12 residues. V was cut by 4 bases and J by 7 bases, with 9 bases left in between. The CDR3 sequence: CASSPSGNEQFF. The DNA of the CDR3 is TGTGCCAGCAGCCCCTCGGGGAATGAGCAGTTCTTC.

The CDR3 region is CASSPRLRYGYTF. CDR3 DNA sequence: TGTGCCAGCAGCCCCCGGTTACGCTATGGCTACACCTTC. The chain joins TRBV7-8 to TRBJ1-2; no definite D call. Trimming left V 5 bases short and J 4 bases short, with 11 bases between. Germline V gene sequence: CDR1 SGHVS, CDR2 FQNEAQ. This CDR3 is 13 amino acids long. Combining the CDR3 with reference TRBV7-8 and TRBJ1-2 gives the whole variable domain GAGVSQSPRYKVAKRGQDVALRCDPISGHVSLFWYQQALGQGPEFLTYFQNEAQLDKSGLPSDRFFAERPEGSVSTLKIQRTQQEDSAVYLCASSPRLRYGYTFGSGTRLTVV.